A selection of T cell receptor beta chains follows, all from one sample in a study of Tregs in tolerant kidney transplant recipients. Repertoires were generated with immunoSEQ multiplex PCR, while TCRdb's copy carries only in-frame clones and drops some. The sample has around 70,000 clones, around 90% seen once. The specimen was CD8+ T cells from blood, collected before the transplant. These receptors came from a human donor who received a combined kidney and bone marrow transplant. Each CDR3 is given with its conserved first and last residue.

TRBV9 18 CASSSGLAGGTVLETQYF
TRBV29-1 12 CSGDRAGYGYTF
TRBV4-3 14 CASSRDSEGETQYF
TRBV4-1 14 CASSQYLGTGELFF
TRBV29-1 15 CSVGTGTGPGYEQYF
TRBV7-8 14 CASSLAIGNQPQHF
TRBV2 15 CASSENGQVNTEAFF
TRBV15 15 CATSSGAGDGSPLHF
TRBV5-4 18 CASSSTGTSRLSSNEQYF
TRBV20-1 8 CSVNGYTF
TRBV6-5 13 CASSYDSSYEQYF
TRBV2 10 CAASAGEQFF
TRBV7-2 12 CASSFAGFEAFF
TRBV7-9 14 CASSTTGSGGELFF
TRBV27 13 CASSSGGKYEQYF
TRBV19 16 CASSIDLFSIYNEQFF
TRBV7-9 15 CASGSGGLDTGELFF
TRBV5-1 20 CASSLVVGRDVGSSYNEQFF
TRBV9 14 CASSPVAGQETQYF
TRBV6-5 15 CASSYLAGASNEQFF
TRBV13 17 CASSPRTGGEGLGEQFF
TRBV28 15 CASSRRDRGQETQYF
TRBV5-8 16 CASSYGIPTLYSPLHF
TRBV27 16 CASSLDSRLAKNIQYF
TRBV6-5 12 CASSPVNYGYTF
TRBV25-1 13 CASSSDGGYGYTF
TRBV19 15 CASSIGTARHYEQYF
TRBV28 14 CASSSRTVNYGYTF
TRBV7-9 16 CASSQRLAGEEDTQYF
TRBV9 16 CASSVSPGTGAYEQYF
TRBV6-1 12 CASSGLDYEQYF
TRBV27 14 CARPPGQGCQPQHF
TRBV4-3 19 CASRDNGLTGGKKFDEQYF
TRBV2 16 CASTGTGGGSTYEQYF
TRBV29-1 14 CSGIAGQGVLGYTF
TRBV9 14 CASSVGQGPLEQYF
TRBV6-1 14 CASSVLAGGNEQYF
TRBV5-1 15 CARTKGARSNQPQHF
TRBV19 15 CASSISGASGNTIYF
TRBV6-5 16 CASSYLSGGDPGELFF
TRBV28 14 CASSLSGVGNTIYF
TRBV5-5 13 CASSSTDYYEQYF
TRBV7-3 11 CASSLSETQYF
TRBV19 18 CASPSLGWAEYSNQPQHF
TRBV27 14 CASSYAGGNTEAFF
TRBV14 13 CASSFRDYNEQFF
TRBV27 13 CASSLGAGEKLFF
TRBV11-3 14 CASSPWDKYNEQFF
TRBV27 14 CASSSQTGDQPQHF
TRBV7-2 15 CASSFIAGVAETQYF
TRBV5-6 14 CASSLGQGNSPLHF
TRBV5-1 15 CASSPPDSPNTEAFF
TRBV14 15 CASSQGAGTTDTQYF
TRBV9 16 CASSPYGTSGEKTQYF
TRBV19 13 CASLSDTYNEQFF